This is a list of T cell receptor beta chains from one sample in a study of T cell repertoires in cytomegalovirus infection. No antigen is known for these receptors. MiXCR was run by TCRdb on the reads, yielding one entry per CDR3 protein. The sample consists of roughly 990,000 distinct CDR3 sequences, around 29% of them appearing once. This specimen was cultured CD8+ T cells from PBMCs, taken from culture after CMV antigen stimulation. The receptors were sampled from a human donor in good health (CMV status not recorded). Some clones in this sample may be carry-over from other donors' samples. Both conserved end residues are part of each CDR3. D genes are given only for firm matches. Only part of the rows carry a size: once, few, many, or a class if the clone is expanded.

-	TRBD1	TRBV12-3/TRBV12-4	TRBJ1-2	CASRTDREVHYGYTF	TGTGCCAGCAGGACGGACAGGGAGGTACACTATGGCTACACCTTC
-	TRBD1	TRBV18	TRBJ2-3	CASSPTDRPGTDTQYF	TGTGCCAGCTCACCAACGGACAGGCCCGGCACAGATACGCAGTATTTT
few	TRBD1	TRBV7-9	TRBJ1-2	CASSFTGGGGYTF	TGTGCCAGCAGCTTCACAGGGGGCGGTGGCTACACCTTC
many	TRBD1	TRBV7-8	TRBJ2-1	CASSPPGTGSYNEQFF	TGTGCCAGCAGCCCCCCCGGGACAGGCTCCTACAATGAGCAGTTCTTC
-	-	TRBV5-5	TRBJ2-5	CASSPPDRIQETQYF	TGTGCCAGCAGCCCCCCGGACAGAATCCAAGAGACCCAGTACTTC
many	-	TRBV6-5	TRBJ2-2	CASSYSLGTGELFF	TGTGCCAGCAGTTACTCTTTGGGCACCGGGGAGCTGTTTTTT
once	TRBD1	TRBV5-1	TRBJ1-1	CASSKQGSFDTEAFF	TGCGCCAGCAGCAAACAGGGGTCTTTCGACACTGAAGCTTTCTTT
few	-	TRBV15	TRBJ2-7	CATSRDRGLAYEQYF	TGTGCCACCAGCAGAGACAGGGGACTCGCCTACGAGCAGTACTTC
-	TRBD1	TRBV5-1	TRBJ1-1	CASSSVGQGNTEAFF	TGCGCCAGCAGCTCCGTTGGACAGGGGAACACTGAAGCTTTCTTT
-	-	TRBV10-3	TRBJ1-1	CAIRRDPNTEAFF	TGTGCCATCAGAAGGGATCCCAACACTGAAGCTTTCTTT
few	-	TRBV12-3/TRBV12-4	TRBJ1-1	CASSFGGDPNEAFF	TGTGCCAGCAGTTTCGGGGGGGACCCTAATGAAGCTTTCTTT
many	TRBD2	TRBV7-2	TRBJ2-5	CASSLVTSGGQRPQYF	TGTGCCAGCAGCTTAGTGACTAGCGGGGGACAGAGACCCCAGTACTTC
-	-	TRBV19	TRBJ2-1	CASSMADSQFF	TGTGCCAGTAGTATGGCGGACAGCCAGTTCTTC
-	TRBD1	TRBV18	TRBJ2-5	CASSPPGTVEGTQYF	TGTGCCAGCTCACCACCCGGGACAGTAGAGGGGACCCAGTACTTC
-	TRBD2	TRBV19	TRBJ2-1	CASSIVLAGGNEQFF	TGTGCCAGTAGTATAGTGCTAGCGGGGGGAAATGAGCAGTTCTTC
-	-	TRBV20-1	TRBJ1-1	CSARDPLEMRNTEAFF	TGCAGTGCTAGAGACCCGCTTGAAATGAGGAACACTGAAGCTTTCTTT
few	-	TRBV7-9	TRBJ2-2	CASSLVGGSNAGELFF	TGTGCCAGCAGCTTAGTAGGAGGGTCTAACGCCGGGGAGCTGTTTTTT
-	-	TRBV4-1	TRBJ2-7	CASSQDLKQDYEQYF	TGCGCCAGCAGCCAAGATCTGAAACAGGACTACGAGCAGTACTTC
-	TRBD1	TRBV7-9	TRBJ2-3	CASSTPGTGQVDTQYF	TGTGCCAGCAGCACGCCCGGGACAGGGCAGGTTGATACGCAGTATTTT
few	-	TRBV6-2/TRBV6-3	TRBJ1-2	CASSYSMAGAVKGYTF	TGTGCCAGCAGTTACTCGATGGCCGGGGCGGTAAAGGGCTACACCTTC
-	-	TRBV4-1	TRBJ2-1	CASSQVYVNGDEQFF	TGCGCCAGCAGCCAAGTTTACGTCAACGGGGATGAGCAGTTCTTC
few	TRBD1	TRBV11-2	TRBJ2-1	CASIRDRGQFDEQFF	TGTGCCAGCATCCGGGACAGGGGGCAATTCGATGAGCAGTTCTTC
-	-	TRBV20-1	TRBJ2-3	CSASRGADTQYF	TGCAGTGCTTCTAGGGGCGCAGATACGCAGTATTTT
-	TRBD1	TRBV27	TRBJ1-2	CASSLTRQGNYGYTF	TGTGCCAGCAGTTTAACAAGACAGGGAAACTATGGCTACACCTTC
-	-	TRBV7-3	TRBJ2-1	CASSLGAPIVGGEHNEQFF	TGTGCCAGCAGCTTAGGGGCCCCGATCGTGGGGGGCGAACACAATGAGCAGTTCTTC
-	TRBD2	TRBV7-2	TRBJ2-1	CASSPGWGAGGLNEQFF	TGTGCCAGCAGCCCTGGATGGGGAGCGGGGGGCCTTAATGAGCAGTTCTTC
-	-	TRBV5-1	TRBJ2-3	CASSLAGRQSTRGTDTQYF	TGCGCCAGCAGCTTGGCCGGTCGGCAGTCGACGCGAGGCACAGATACGCAGTATTTT
many	TRBD2	TRBV7-2	TRBJ2-5	CASSPGGGARETQYF	TGTGCCAGCAGCCCGGGGGGGGGGGCCCGGGAGACCCAGTACTTC
-	TRBD2	TRBV27	TRBJ2-5	CASSSGTSDLTQYF	TGTGCCAGCAGTTCGGGGACTAGCGACTTGACCCAGTACTTC
few	TRBD1	TRBV6-1	TRBJ1-2	CASSEWGQGVRIYGYTF	TGTGCCAGCAGTGAATGGGGACAGGGTGTCAGGATCTATGGCTACACCTTC
-	-	TRBV12-3/TRBV12-4	TRBJ2-3	CASSPPPGPSTDTQYF	TGTGCCAGCAGTCCCCCTCCGGGGCCTAGCACAGATACGCAGTATTTT
-	-	TRBV6-6	TRBJ2-5	CASSYTQIQETQYF	TGTGCCAGCAGTTACACCCAGATCCAAGAGACCCAGTACTTC
few	-	TRBV10-3	TRBJ1-1	CAISDKAGTEAFF	TGTGCCATCAGTGATAAGGCTGGGACTGAAGCTTTCTTT
-	-	TRBV29-1	TRBJ1-2	CSVPGIPYGYTF	TGCAGCGTGCCAGGGATTCCCTATGGCTACACCTTC
-	TRBD2	TRBV5-1	TRBJ2-2	CATTQRGGPGTGELFF	TGCGCCACCACGCAGCGGGGGGGCCCTGGCACCGGGGAGCTGTTTTTT
few	-	TRBV28	TRBJ1-3	CASTPGHLSGNTIYF	TGTGCCAGCACTCCGGGACACCTCTCTGGAAACACCATATATTTT
-	TRBD2	TRBV4-2	TRBJ2-5	CASSQEWMSGGTGETQYF	TGTGCCAGCAGCCAAGAGTGGATGAGCGGGGGTACAGGCGAGACCCAGTACTTC
few	TRBD2	TRBV5-4	TRBJ2-3	CASKDWGAGGHKDTQYF	TGTGCCAGCAAGGATTGGGGCGCGGGGGGGCACAAAGATACGCAGTATTTT
few	-	TRBV7-9	TRBJ1-2	CASSLGLTYGYTF	TGTGCCAGCAGCTTAGGGTTAACCTATGGCTACACCTTC
many	-	TRBV7-2	TRBJ2-2	CASSLEENTGELFF	TGTGCCAGCAGCTTAGAGGAGAACACCGGGGAGCTGTTTTTT
-	-	TRBV7-6	TRBJ2-5	CASSLEGDAQETQYF	TGTGCCAGCAGCTTAGAAGGGGACGCCCAAGAGACCCAGTACTTC
-	-	TRBV6-1	TRBJ1-5	CASRNQPATDQPQHF	TGTGCCAGCAGAAACCAGCCGGCCACAGATCAGCCCCAGCATTTT
few	-	TRBV6-1	TRBJ1-6	CACSPLHF	TGTGCCTGTTCACCCCTCCACTTT
-	TRBD2	TRBV29-1	TRBJ2-5	CSVEEEGGGAGETQYF	TGCAGCGTTGAAGAGGAGGGCGGGGGGGCCGGTGAGACCCAGTACTTC
-	-	TRBV27	TRBJ1-6	CASSLSWGVTYNSPLHF	TGTGCCAGCAGTTTATCATGGGGGGTGACCTATAATTCACCCCTCCACTTT
-	-	TRBV7-9	TRBJ2-5	CASSLRGESLGETQYF	TGTGCCAGCAGCCTCCGAGGGGAGTCCCTCGGGGAGACCCAGTACTTC
once	TRBD2	TRBV19	TRBJ2-7	CASQTSGGPIYEQYF	TGTGCCAGTCAGACTAGCGGGGGCCCCATCTACGAGCAGTACTTC
-	-	TRBV25-1	TRBJ2-5	CASTQGGGTLETQYF	TGTGCCAGCACCCAAGGTGGGGGAACTTTGGAGACCCAGTACTTC
-	-	TRBV27	TRBJ2-5	CASSDRGVGAQETQYF	TGTGCCAGCAGTGACCGTGGGGTGGGAGCCCAAGAGACCCAGTACTTC
-	-	TRBV11-2	TRBJ2-3	CASSPSTRDTQYF	TGTGCCAGCAGCCCTAGTACACGCGATACGCAGTATTTT
-	TRBD1	TRBV27	TRBJ1-5	CACSLTGGRQPQHF	TGTGCCTGCAGTTTAACAGGGGGCAGGCAGCCCCAGCATTTT
-	TRBD2	TRBV7-9	TRBJ2-3	CASRAGGFPADTQYF	TGTGCCAGTCGAGCGGGGGGGTTCCCCGCAGATACGCAGTATTTT
few	-	TRBV4-2	TRBJ2-1	CASSQLDGGNEQFF	TGTGCCAGCAGCCAACTGGACGGTGGCAATGAGCAGTTCTTC
-	TRBD2	TRBV27	TRBJ2-5	CASSPLAGDLYRTQYF	TGTGCCAGCAGTCCCTTAGCGGGGGACCTCTATCGGACCCAGTACTTC
-	TRBD1	TRBV6-8	TRBJ2-5	CASSGDRTPKETQYF	TGTGCCAGCAGTGGGGACAGGACCCCTAAAGAGACCCAGTACTTC
few	-	TRBV7-9	TRBJ2-4	CASSGEDRHIQYF	TGTGCCAGCAGCGGTGAGGACCGGCACATTCAGTACTTC
many	-	TRBV7-9	TRBJ1-6	CASSRTNPLHF	TGTGCCAGCAGCCGCACAAATCCCCTCCACTTT
-	TRBD1	TRBV27	TRBJ1-1	CVSRGAELVNTEAFF	TGTGTCAGCAGGGGGGCAGAGTTGGTGAACACTGAAGCTTTCTTT